Shown below are 25 T cell receptor beta chains from a single sample sequenced in a study of shared clonotypes between healthy human individuals. The method was immunoSEQ multiplex PCR; TCRdb's version includes in-frame clones alone and lacks a portion of them. The table shows around 2.5 million clones, with approximately 93% occurring only once. Sequencing was carried out using naive CD4+ T cells from PBMCs. Sample subset: CD45RA+ positively selected. These receptors all come from a man aged 18 to 30 in good health. Some clones in this sample may be carry-over from other donors' samples.

This clone has only one observation. Other DNA sequences in the same sample also yield this CDR3. V gene TRBV5-1 combines with J gene TRBJ1-2; D is unclear. CDR1 is SGHRS and CDR2 is YFSETQ in the germline V gene. With 0 bases removed from V and 0 bases from J, the gap between germline ends came to 6 bases. The CDR3 has 14 residues. The DNA of the CDR3 is TGCGCCAGCAGCTTGGGATCTACTAACTATGGCTACACCTTC. Translating it yields CASSLGSTNYGYTF. The full variable domain, completed using reference TRBV5-1 and TRBJ1-2, is KAGVTQTPRYLIKTRGQQVTLSCSPISGHRSVSWYQQTPGQGLQFLFEYFSETQRNKGNFPGRFSGRQFSNSRSEMNVSTLELGDSALYLCASSLGSTNYGYTFGSGTRLTVV.

V gene TRBV28 combines with J gene TRBJ1-3, with D hard to call. V lost 11 bases and J lost 7, with 6 bases in between. Germline V gene data show CDR1 as MDHEN and CDR2 as SYDVKM. This CDR3 contains 9 residues. DNA of the CDR3: TGTGCCGCCGGGAACACCATATATTTT. It yields the protein CAAGNTIYF.

About this clone: Germline and junction disagree at one end, which may indicate a read error. The chain recombines TRBV10-3 with TRBJ2-3; 8 bases line up with TRBD1. Germline assignment: CDR1 ENHRY and CDR2 SYGVKD. The CDR3 runs 11 residues. CDR3 protein: CAIRGTGTQYF. In nucleotides, the CDR3 is TGTGCCATCAGGGGGACAGGTACGCAGTATTTT.

In DNA form, the CDR3 reads TGTGCCAGTAGCCACCCCCCCGGGAGGGTCACAGATACGCAGTATTTT. Protein product: CASSHPPGRVTDTQYF. This chain uses TRBV19 with TRBJ2-3; 8 nucleotides align to TRBD2. This CDR3 region has 16 residues. Per the germline V gene, CDR1 is LNHDA and CDR2 is SQIVND (reference sequence). With V trimmed by 6 bases and J by 2 bases, 10 bases remained unmatched.

The chain couples TRBV5-1 to TRBJ2-1; D gene ambiguous. Deletions cut 4 bases from V and 2 bases from J, with 7 bases between. Germline lookup yields CDR1 SGHRS and CDR2 YFSETQ. The CDR3 extends over 13 amino acids. The CDR3 loop reads CASSIGTYNEQFF. Here the CDR3 DNA reads TGCGCCAGCAGCATCGGAACCTACAATGAGCAGTTCTTC.

This clone appeared a single time. This chain links TRBV29-1 with TRBJ2-7, with D unclear. Trimming cost V 5 bases and J 5 bases, with 16 bases left between them. The CDR3 is 13 residues long. The germline V gene has CDR1 SQVTM and CDR2 ANQGSEA. CDR3 protein: CSVSTILGHEQYF. The CDR3 DNA is TGCAGCGTTTCAACCATCCTAGGCCACGAGCAGTACTTC.

Regarding this clone: In the same sample, other DNA sequences code for this CDR3. The chain joins TRBV5-1 to TRBJ1-1; 7 positions match TRBD1. This CDR3 region has 15 residues. Germline assignment: CDR1 SGHRS and CDR2 YFSETQ. J was trimmed by 0 bases and V by 3 bases; bases with no gene match: 5. CDR3 residues: CASSSLTGMNTEAFF. DNA of the CDR3: TGCGCCAGCAGCTCATTGACAGGGATGAACACTGAAGCTTTCTTT.

The chain uses TRBV18 and TRBJ2-4; D uncertain. V lost 0 bases and J lost 6, with 9 bases in between. The length of the CDR3 is 14 residues. Looked up from germline, CDR1 is KGHSH and CDR2 is LQKENI. The CDR3 loop reads CASSPPAVGNIQYF. The CDR3 nucleotides read TGTGCCAGCTCACCACCGGCAGTTGGAAACATTCAGTACTTC. Full variable domain (missing parts from reference TRBV18 and TRBJ2-4): NAGVMQNPRHLVRRRGQEARLRCSPMKGHSHVYWYRQLPEEGLKFMVYLQKENIIDESGMPKERFSAEFPKEGPSILRIQQVVRGDSAAYFCASSPPAVGNIQYFGAGTRLSVL.

The chain recombines TRBV7-9 with TRBJ2-2, with D unclear. Trimming removed 2 bases from V and 6 bases from J, with 10 bases in between. From germline, CDR1 is SEHNR and CDR2 FQNEAQ (reference sequence). The CDR3 totals 14 residues. For the CDR3, the DNA is TGTGCCAGCAGCTTACACCTTGGGTCCGGGGAGCTGTTTTTT. This translates into CASSLHLGSGELFF.

The chain is built from TRBV5-1 and TRBJ2-7; TRBD1 matches at 10 bases. The CDR3 is made up of 15 amino acids. CDR1 is SGHRS and CDR2 is YFSETQ in the germline V gene. The V gene end was trimmed by 0 bases and the J gene end by 4 bases; junction bases not matched to a gene: 4. CDR3 bases: TGCGCCAGCAGCTTGGCGCCGGGACAGGGGTACGAGCAGTACTTC. Translation: CASSLAPGQGYEQYF.

The chain joins TRBV27 to TRBJ2-1, with 13 nucleotides matching TRBD2. The germline V gene has CDR1 MNHEY and CDR2 SMNVEV (reference sequence). The CDR3 is 19 residues long. V was pared by 4 bases and J by 6 bases, with 15 bases of the junction left unmatched. The CDR3 region is CASSSRYRTSGRGGNEQFF. The CDR3 DNA is TGTGCCAGCAGTTCCCGTTACAGGACTAGCGGGAGAGGGGGCAATGAGCAGTTCTTC.

The chain links TRBV28 to TRBJ1-2, with a weak D call TRBD1 (6 bases). The germline CDR1 and CDR2 sequences are MDHEN and SYDVKM. Trimming removed 1 base at V and 2 bases at J, with 14 bases between. The CDR3 contains 16 residues. CDR3 region: CASSLFPGATNYGYTF. The CDR3 DNA reads as TGTGCCAGCAGTTTATTTCCGGGGGCGACGAACTATGGCTACACCTTC.

This clone was recorded once. The chain employs TRBV11-2 and TRBJ2-1; TRBD2 agrees at 7 bases. Per germline, CDR1 SGHAT and CDR2 FQNNGV. V lost 5 bases to trimming and J lost 3 bases; unmatched junction nucleotides: 10. The CDR3 length is 16 residues. CDR3: CASSRRGGSDYNEQFF. The CDR3 region has the DNA TGTGCCAGCAGCCGGCGAGGCGGGAGCGACTACAATGAGCAGTTCTTC.

The count of this clone is one. The rearrangement links TRBV28 to TRBJ2-7, with 10 bases that match TRBD2. The CDR3 length is 15 residues. Germline V gene data show CDR1 as MDHEN and CDR2 as SYDVKM. V was pared by 4 bases and J by 3 bases, with 6 bases of the junction left unmatched. Here the CDR3 reads CASSSLAGGLYEQYF. The CDR3 DNA reads as TGTGCCAGCAGTTCCTTAGCGGGAGGACTCTACGAGCAGTACTTC.

The J gene is TRBJ1-1, the V gene TRBV4-2, with TRBD1 as a possible D gene (5 bases). Germline-derived CDR1 and CDR2 are LGHNA and YNFKEQ. The CDR3 has 14 amino acids. Trimming shortened V by 0 bases and J by 3 bases, and 8 bases separated the two germline ends. The CDR3 nucleotides are TGTGCCAGCAGCCAAGACGGCAGGGACACTGAAGCTTTCTTT. Translation: CASSQDGRDTEAFF.

The chain couples TRBV28 to TRBJ2-5; possible D gene TRBD1, 6 bases. V gave up 3 bases and J gave up 0 bases, with 14 bases separating them. CDR3 length: 16 amino acids. CDR1 MDHEN and CDR2 SYDVKM come from the germline V gene. The CDR3 reads CASSLPATGYQETQYF. CDR3 coding DNA: TGTGCCAGCAGTTTGCCCGCAACAGGGTACCAAGAGACCCAGTACTTC. The full variable domain, its missing parts supplied by reference TRBV28 and TRBJ2-5, is DVKVTQSSRYLVKRTGEKVFLECVQDMDHENMFWYRQDPGLGLRLIYFSYDVKMKEKGDIPEGYSVSREKKERFSLILESASTNQTSMYLCASSLPATGYQETQYFGPGTRLLVL.

This rearrangement joins TRBV19 to TRBJ2-2; 9 bases are shared with TRBD1. J was trimmed by 7 bases and V by 7 bases; bases with no gene match: 4. Germline assignment: CDR1 LNHDA and CDR2 SQIVND (reference sequence). The CDR3 totals 13 residues. For the CDR3, the DNA is TGTGCCAGTAACAGGGGGCTCGGCGGGGAGCTGTTTTTT. This sequence encodes CASNRGLGGELFF.

The chain has TRBV4-2 and TRBJ2-5; a weak D match, TRBD2 (5 bases). The V and J ends lost 4 bases and 1 base respectively, with 13 bases between them. The length of the CDR3 is 15 residues. Looked up from germline, CDR1 is LGHNA and CDR2 is YNFKEQ. DNA of the CDR3: TGTGCCAGCAGCCCCGGACTTTATCCCCAAGAGACCCAGTACTTC. It codes for CASSPGLYPQETQYF.

This clone was seen a single time. The chain employs TRBV7-8 and TRBJ2-5; 9 bases agree with TRBD1. The J call may be wrong; the DNA end is better matched by TRBJ2-7. This CDR3 has 13 amino acids. The germline V gene has CDR1 SGHVS and CDR2 FQNEAQ. The CDR3 is CASSWGQGYEQYF. CDR3 coding DNA: TGTGCCAGCAGCTGGGGACAGGGATACGAGCAGTACTTC.

CDR3 DNA sequence: TGTGCCAGCAGCTGGAACCGGGGAACTAATGAAAAACTGTTTTTT. Its translation: CASSWNRGTNEKLFF. The J gene is TRBJ1-4, the V gene TRBV5-4; D remains unclear. V gave up 3 bases and J gave up 1 base, with 10 bases separating them. The CDR3 spans 15 residues. Germline assignment: CDR1 SGHNT and CDR2 YYREEE (reference sequence).

The chain uses TRBV28 and TRBJ1-1; TRBD1 aligns across 10 bases. The CDR3 covers 16 residues. V gave up 8 bases and J gave up 5 bases; unmatched junction bases: 14. The germline CDR1 and CDR2 sequences are MDHEN and SYDVKM. The CDR3: CASGTRQGAGLTEAFF. CDR3 DNA: TGTGCCAGCGGGACCCGACAGGGGGCCGGGCTAACTGAAGCTTTCTTT.

As regards this clone: This CDR3 is also generated by other DNA sequences in the sample. The J gene is TRBJ1-2, the V gene TRBV6-5; TRBD1 aligns across 7 bases. This CDR3 is built from 14 residues. The V and J ends lost 6 bases and 0 bases, in that order; junction bases with no gene match: 4. Germline CDR1 reads MNHEY; CDR2 reads SVGAGI. The CDR3 here is CASRRQGPNYGYTF. The CDR3 DNA follows: TGTGCCAGCAGACGACAGGGACCTAACTATGGCTACACCTTC.

The CDR3 sequence is CASLKAGRGRETQYF. The CDR3, as DNA: TGTGCCAGCCTAAAGGCGGGTAGGGGCAGGGAGACCCAGTACTTC. J is TRBJ2-5 and V is TRBV27, with D possibly being TRBD1 or TRBD2 (5 bases each). CDR1 and CDR2 from the germline V gene are MNHEY and SMNVEV (reference sequence). V was clipped by 8 bases and J by 5 bases, with 21 bases between them. The CDR3 has 15 residues.

The rearrangement links TRBV7-9 to TRBJ2-2; unclear D gene. CDR3 length: 15 residues. Looked up from germline, CDR1 is SEHNR and CDR2 is FQNEAQ (reference sequence). V shed 2 bases and J shed 3 bases, with 10 bases lying between them. The CDR3 protein is CASSLFLGYTGELFF. The CDR3 DNA follows: TGTGCCAGCAGCTTATTCCTGGGGTACACCGGGGAGCTGTTTTTT.

The chain employs TRBV7-9 and TRBJ1-2, with 9 bases that match TRBD1. The CDR3 runs 13 residues. Germline loops: CDR1 SEHNR, CDR2 FQNEAQ (reference sequence). Unmatched junction bases numbered 1, after V lost 4 bases and J lost 4 bases. Written as DNA, the CDR3 is TGTGCCAGCAGCTCGGACAGGGGCTATGGCTACACCTTC. This gives the protein CASSSDRGYGYTF.